This entry features one T cell receptor beta chain sequence. Which antigen it targets is not known. The record originates from a study of CXCR3-negative and CXCR3-positive naive CD8 T cells (dated by TCRdb to about 2019). Concerning the study at large: In total, about 135 million TRB reads were obtained, corresponding to roughly 1.5 +/- 0.3 million reads per library. TRBV-TRBJ cluster analysis included naive subsets from a handful of donors and memory cells from 3 donors. Data from roughly eleven donors, pooled across two independent experiments, went into the diversity and physicochemical repertoire analyses.

Instrument on record: NextSeq 550. The Human TCR Profiling Kit (MiLaboratory) was used to make UMI-labeled 5' RACE TRB cDNA libraries. cDNA synthesis used the entire amount of extracted RNA, and PCR amplification then used the entire amount of cDNA produced. Libraries were prepared in parallel using an identical number of PCR cycles. The study's own analysis went as follows. About 53,000 +/- 9,400 unique UMI-labeled TRB cDNA molecules per library were extracted with MIGEC and MiXCR, with at least two reads per UMI required. On average, approximately 40,000 +/- 10,000 functional in-frame TRB CDR3 nucleotide clonotypes lacking stop codons were found per library. After downsampling to 5000 UMI-labeled TRB molecules per sample, diversity metrics, including normalized Shannon-Wiener and Chao1, were computed in VDJtools. VDJtools computed clonotype-size-weighted physicochemical properties of the central five CDR3 residues: interaction energy, strength, volume and Kidera factor 4. TCRdb reprocessed the raw reads; every CDR3 protein sequence is a single record, and DNA is not supplied. TCRdb assigned the V and J calls; the authors' analysis was not used. In this sample's table one finds nearly 110,000 distinct CDR3 sequences. Approximately 0.38% of the sample comes from the top ten.

For each CD8+ T cell subset, flow sorting was done in triplicate, and some 300,000 cells per subset went directly into RLT lysis buffer. To exclude memory contaminants, naive CD8+ T cells were stringently defined as CD45RO-CCR7+CD27+CD95-. Standard density gradient centrifugation was used to isolate peripheral blood mononuclear cells from buffy coats. A FACSAria III was used to flow-sort naive CXCR3-negative and CXCR3-positive CD8+ T cells. An RNeasy Mini Kit was used to extract total RNA from the sorted cells. Study-level results and caveats: Freshly isolated PBMCs were used for most assays because CXCR3 expression partially decreased after cryopreservation. Because surface CD5, which is linked to self-reactivity in mice, was comparable between the naive subsets, TCR interaction strength was also inferred from the physicochemical properties of TRB CDR3s. Repertoire diversity was comparably high in both naive subsets but much lower in memory CD8+ T cells. Compared with CXCR3-negative naive cells, CXCR3-positive naive cells had TRB CDR3s with higher hydrophobicity (lower Kidera factor 4), lower energy, and higher strength and volume indices. TRBV-TRBJ usage was similar between naive CXCR3-negative and CXCR3-positive cells from the same donor, while memory cells showed distinct patterns.

Sequencing used naive CXCR3+ CD8+ T cells from blood. Interpreted using the paper, the cell subset or site label stands for: CD45RO-CCR7+CD27+CD95- naive CD8+ T cells expressing CXCR3 (TNR3+). This TCR came from a human donor in good health. Some clones in this sample may be carry-over from other donors' samples.

CDR3 region: CAIGRGGADTEAFF. The sequence is built from TRBV10-3 and TRBJ1-1; checking the TCRdb D call of TRBD1 is not possible without DNA. Reading the germline V gene gives CDR1 ENHRY and CDR2 SYGVKD. The CDR3 numbers 14 residues from cysteine through phenylalanine. No DNA is recorded.